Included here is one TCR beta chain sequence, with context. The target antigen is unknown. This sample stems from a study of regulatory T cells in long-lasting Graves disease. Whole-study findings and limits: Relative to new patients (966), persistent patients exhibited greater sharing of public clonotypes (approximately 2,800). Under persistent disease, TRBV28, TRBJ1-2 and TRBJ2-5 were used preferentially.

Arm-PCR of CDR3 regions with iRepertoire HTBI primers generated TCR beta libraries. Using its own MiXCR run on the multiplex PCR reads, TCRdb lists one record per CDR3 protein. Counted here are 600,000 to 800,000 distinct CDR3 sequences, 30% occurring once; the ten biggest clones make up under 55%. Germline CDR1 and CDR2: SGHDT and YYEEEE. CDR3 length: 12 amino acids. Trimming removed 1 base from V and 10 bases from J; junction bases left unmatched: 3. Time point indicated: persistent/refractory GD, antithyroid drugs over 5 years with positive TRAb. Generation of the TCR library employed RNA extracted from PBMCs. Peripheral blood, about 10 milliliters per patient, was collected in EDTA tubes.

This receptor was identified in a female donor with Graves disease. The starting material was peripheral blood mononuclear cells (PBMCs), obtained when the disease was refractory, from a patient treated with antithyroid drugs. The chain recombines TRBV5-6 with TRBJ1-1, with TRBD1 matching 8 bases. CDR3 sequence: CASSLSDRGAFF. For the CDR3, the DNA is TGTGCCAGCAGCTTGAGTGACAGGGGAGCTTTCTTT.